This is a list of T cell receptor beta chains from one sample in a study of siplizumab effects on memory and regulatory T cells. Profiling relied on immunoSEQ multiplex PCR, and the TCRdb table lists in-frame clones only, not all of them. The repertoire consists of some 100,000 clones, with over 95% occurring once and the leading ten covering less than 0.035%. The sample consisted of naive CD4+ T cells sorted from blood. The receptors derive from a human donor in good health. CDR3s include the opening cysteine and the closing phenylalanine or tryptophan. Each record gives: D gene, V gene, CDR3 length, clone size, J gene, CDR3 protein, CDR3 DNA. A D gene is named only where the DNA matches it firmly. Only part of the rows carry a size: once, few, many, or a class if the clone is expanded.

>TRBD2|TRBV9|17|.|TRBJ2-3
CASSPRGAGGSTDTQYF
TGTGCCAGCAGCCCCCGAGGAGCGGGGGGGAGCACAGATACGCAGTATTTT
>TRBD2|TRBV7-2|18|.|TRBJ2-1
CASSLEGTRGDLNYEQFF
TGTGCCAGCAGCTTAGAAGGGACTAGGGGCGATTTAAACTATGAGCAGTTCTTC
>.|TRBV7-9|15|.|TRBJ1-2
CASSLDLRQGHGYTF
TGTGCCAGCAGCTTAGATCTGAGGCAGGGGCATGGCTACACCTTC
>.|TRBV7-3|14|.|TRBJ2-1
CASSHPTADNEQFF
TGTGCCAGCAGCCATCCCACAGCAGACAATGAGCAGTTCTTC
>.|TRBV7-3|15|.|TRBJ1-1
CASSLTRDEGTEAFF
TGTGCCAGCAGCTTAACACGGGACGAGGGCACTGAAGCTTTCTTT
>.|TRBV30|15|.|TRBJ1-6
CAWTEGGPYNSPLHF
TGTGCCTGGACCGAAGGAGGACCCTATAATTCACCCCTCCACTTT
>TRBD1|TRBV30|15|once|TRBJ2-7
CAWSVRTGLSYEQYF
TGTGCCTGGAGTGTACGGACAGGTCTTTCCTACGAGCAGTACTTC
>.|TRBV11-3|15|.|TRBJ1-1
CASSFGANSGGEAFF
TGTGCCAGCAGCTTCGGAGCCAACTCGGGAGGCGAAGCTTTCTTT
>.|TRBV7-2|16|.|TRBJ1-1
CASSLVAGPGNTEAFF
TGTGCCAGCAGCTTAGTGGCAGGCCCGGGGAACACTGAAGCTTTCTTT
>.|TRBV2|18|once|TRBJ2-3
CASSESSSRGDPRDTQYF
TGTGCCAGCAGTGAATCGAGTTCGAGGGGGGATCCTAGAGATACGCAGTATTTT